Sequencing of this TCR beta chain was carried out in a study of OX40 agonist ivuxolimab in advanced cancers. With regard to the full study: Ivuxolimab was a fully human IgG2 agonistic monoclonal antibody targeting the costimulatory receptor OX40 (CD134). Intravenous ivuxolimab was administered to patients every 2 weeks at six dose levels: 0.01, 0.1, 0.3, 1.5, 3 and 10 mg/kg. Among the approximately 50 dose-escalation patients, around 20 had hepatocellular carcinoma, 15 or so melanoma, 9 renal cell carcinoma and 9 head and neck cancer. In the dose-escalation cohort, 82.7% of patients were male, and the mean age was around 60 years, with a range of about 20 to 79. Patients were allowed to have had prior anti-PD-1, anti-PD-L1 or anti-CTLA-4 therapy, and approximately 37% of the dose-escalation patients had been treated with checkpoint inhibitors. Three dose-escalation patients achieved partial responses, one with hepatocellular carcinoma and two with cutaneous melanoma. Peripheral TCRbeta sequencing aimed to test whether ivuxolimab altered TCR sequence diversity and caused clonal T-cell expansion. The monotherapy dose-escalation portion (N = 52 patients) of the phase I ivuxolimab trial is reported in the paper.

Remarks on this clone: Its binding antigen is unknown. No clone much larger than this one lies a single base away; base qualities are absent.

The trial excluded patients who had a history of autoimmune disease or were on systemic immunosuppression. Peripheral blood for TCR sequencing was collected from all dose cohorts at baseline, on cycle 4 day 1, and on cycle 7 day 1. Samples came from an open-label, multicenter, first-in-human phase I dose-escalation trial of ivuxolimab. The trial enrolled adults with locally advanced or metastatic head and neck squamous cell, hepatocellular, melanoma or renal cell carcinoma. Before TCR sequencing, CD4+ T cells and CD8+ T cells were sorted from peripheral blood as separate populations. The investigation overall reported the following: At doses of 0.1 to 3.0 mg/kg, clonal expansion of both CD4+ and CD8+ T cells in blood was seen between baseline and week 6. On average, CD8+ T cells showed more expanded clones than CD4+ T cells after ivuxolimab. Partial responders in the 0.1-3.0 mg/kg groups had among the lowest normalized peripheral clonal expansion, especially among CD8+ T cells. Which antigens the clonally expanded peripheral T cells were specific for was not determined. Low levels of normalized T-cell clonal expansion were also seen in some patients who did not respond.

For sequencing of the TCRbeta CDR3 region, genomic DNA was extracted from the sorted cells. The immunoSEQ Assay was used to sequence the TCRbeta CDR3 regions. Sourced from immuneACCESS, this table was stored by TCRdb with only in-frame sequences that have V and J called. A share of the clones is absent; for the studies checked, an unresolved V gene accounts for under half, and the remainder has no known explanation. In this sample the table shows about 36,000 clones, 88% of which occur a single time. The ten largest clones represent more than 10% of the sample. This TCR was recovered from an adult with an advanced solid tumor such as melanoma, head and neck, liver or kidney cancer. Sequencing was performed on CD4+ or CD8+ T cells sorted from blood, taken in a trial of the OX40 agonist ivuxolimab.

The DNA sequence is given as TGTGCCTGGAGTGACAGTGCCCCTTATGGCTACACCTTC. The resulting protein is CAWSDSAPYGYTF. The chain joins TRBV30 to TRBJ1-2, with no D gene named confidently. Sequences GTSNPN (CDR1) and SVGIG (CDR2) are obtained from the germline V gene (reference sequence). A distance of 11 bases separates the germline ends of V and J, which lose 1 base and 5 bases respectively. From its cysteine to its phenylalanine, the CDR3 spans 13 amino acids. Here the CDR3 DNA is all that survives: 39 bases in frame from base 1.